The rows below give T cell receptor beta chains drawn from one sample of a study of beta chain features in type 1 diabetes. Clones were read by immunoSEQ multiplex PCR, and TCRdb kept only the in-frame ones, dropping some. The repertoire holds about 290,000 clones, with under 8.5% as singletons. Specimen: central memory CD4+ T cells from blood. The receptors were sampled from a woman under 30 in good health. CDR3s include the opening cysteine and the closing phenylalanine or tryptophan. The order of the fields is D gene, clone size, CDR3 length, V gene, J gene, CDR3 protein, CDR3 DNA. D genes are given only for firm matches. Some rows have no size entry. The others give once, few or many, or a class for an expanded clone.

d_call: -; clone_size: -; cdr3_length: 13; v_call: TRBV5-1; j_call: TRBJ2-1; cdr3_aa: CASSTGAFNEQFF; cdr3_nt: TGCGCCAGCAGCACTGGGGCTTTTAATGAGCAGTTCTTC
d_call: -; clone_size: -; cdr3_length: 13; v_call: TRBV9; j_call: TRBJ2-3; cdr3_aa: CASSPWTSGTQYF; cdr3_nt: TGTGCCAGCAGCCCTTGGACCTCTGGGACGCAGTATTTT
d_call: -; clone_size: -; cdr3_length: 15; v_call: TRBV7-8; j_call: TRBJ2-5; cdr3_aa: CASSPRSGAGETQYF; cdr3_nt: TGTGCCAGCAGCCCCAGGTCAGGGGCCGGTGAGACCCAGTACTTC
d_call: -; clone_size: few; cdr3_length: 15; v_call: TRBV7-8; j_call: TRBJ2-1; cdr3_aa: CASSPVNRAYNEQFF; cdr3_nt: TGTGCCAGCAGCCCCGTGAACAGAGCATACAATGAGCAGTTCTTC
d_call: TRBD1; clone_size: few; cdr3_length: 18; v_call: TRBV5-1; j_call: TRBJ2-6; cdr3_aa: CASSYPGQGSSGANVLTF; cdr3_nt: TGCGCCAGCAGCTACCCGGGACAGGGCTCCTCTGGGGCCAACGTCCTGACTTTC
d_call: -; clone_size: -; cdr3_length: 13; v_call: TRBV11-1; j_call: TRBJ1-1; cdr3_aa: CASSHGGNTEAFF; cdr3_nt: TGTGCCAGCAGCCACGGGGGTAACACTGAAGCTTTCTTT
d_call: -; clone_size: -; cdr3_length: 14; v_call: TRBV19; j_call: TRBJ2-7; cdr3_aa: CASSLTVGNYEQYF; cdr3_nt: TGTGCCAGTAGTCTGACCGTCGGCAACTACGAGCAGTACTTC
d_call: TRBD2; clone_size: -; cdr3_length: 15; v_call: TRBV7-2; j_call: TRBJ2-5; cdr3_aa: CASTLGTTGGETQYF; cdr3_nt: TGTGCCAGCACCTTGGGGACTACAGGCGGAGAGACCCAGTACTTC
d_call: -; clone_size: few; cdr3_length: 17; v_call: TRBV7-2; j_call: TRBJ2-1; cdr3_aa: CASSRTGQSSSYNEQFF; cdr3_nt: TGTGCCAGCAGTCGAACAGGACAATCAAGCTCCTACAATGAGCAGTTCTTC
d_call: TRBD1; clone_size: few; cdr3_length: 15; v_call: TRBV5-4; j_call: TRBJ1-4; cdr3_aa: CASSRQGAGSEKLFF; cdr3_nt: TGTGCCAGCAGCCGGCAGGGGGCAGGTAGCGAAAAACTGTTTTTT
d_call: TRBD1; clone_size: -; cdr3_length: 13; v_call: TRBV29-1; j_call: TRBJ2-1; cdr3_aa: CSVGETGWNEQFF; cdr3_nt: TGCAGCGTCGGTGAGACAGGGTGGAATGAGCAGTTCTTC
d_call: TRBD1; clone_size: -; cdr3_length: 17; v_call: TRBV28; j_call: TRBJ2-2; cdr3_aa: CASSPLYGTGPTGELFF; cdr3_nt: TGTGCCAGCAGTCCATTATACGGGACAGGGCCCACCGGGGAGCTGTTTTTT
d_call: TRBD2; clone_size: few; cdr3_length: 16; v_call: TRBV4-2; j_call: TRBJ2-1; cdr3_aa: CASSQFRSSGSEEQFF; cdr3_nt: TGTGCCAGCAGCCAGTTCAGGTCTAGCGGGAGTGAAGAGCAGTTCTTC
d_call: -; clone_size: few; cdr3_length: 20; v_call: TRBV4-2; j_call: TRBJ2-6; cdr3_aa: CASSQDRWRWGVTGANVLTF; cdr3_nt: TGTGCCAGCAGCCAAGATCGGTGGCGTTGGGGGGTGACTGGGGCCAACGTCCTGACTTTC
d_call: TRBD2; clone_size: few; cdr3_length: 21; v_call: TRBV7-8; j_call: TRBJ2-3; cdr3_aa: CASSPSPGLAGGRGSTDTQYF; cdr3_nt: TGTGCCAGCAGCCCTAGTCCCGGACTAGCGGGGGGCCGTGGTAGCACAGATACGCAGTATTTT
d_call: -; clone_size: few; cdr3_length: 15; v_call: TRBV7-9; j_call: TRBJ2-5; cdr3_aa: CASSYYRQSQETQYF; cdr3_nt: TGTGCCAGCAGCTACTATAGACAGTCCCAAGAGACCCAGTACTTC
d_call: -; clone_size: -; cdr3_length: 12; v_call: TRBV30; j_call: TRBJ2-5; cdr3_aa: CAWRVGGQTQYF; cdr3_nt: TGTGCCTGGAGGGTGGGGGGACAGACCCAGTACTTC
d_call: -; clone_size: -; cdr3_length: 15; v_call: TRBV28; j_call: TRBJ2-6; cdr3_aa: CASSFSGYGANVLTF; cdr3_nt: TGTGCCAGCAGTTTTTCCGGGTACGGGGCCAACGTCCTGACTTTC
d_call: -; clone_size: -; cdr3_length: 11; v_call: TRBV29-1; j_call: TRBJ2-7; cdr3_aa: CSVEAGYEQYF; cdr3_nt: TGCAGCGTTGAAGCTGGCTACGAGCAGTACTTC
d_call: TRBD1; clone_size: many; cdr3_length: 13; v_call: TRBV28; j_call: TRBJ1-2; cdr3_aa: CASVSGGRGGYTF; cdr3_nt: TGTGCCAGCGTCTCAGGGGGCAGAGGTGGCTACACCTTC
d_call: -; clone_size: -; cdr3_length: 13; v_call: TRBV29-1; j_call: TRBJ2-1; cdr3_aa: CSGQTSSYNEQFF; cdr3_nt: TGCAGCGGACAGACAAGCTCCTACAATGAGCAGTTCTTC
d_call: -; clone_size: few; cdr3_length: 13; v_call: TRBV7-9; j_call: TRBJ1-1; cdr3_aa: CASSQDGYTEAFF; cdr3_nt: TGTGCCAGCAGCCAAGATGGGTACACTGAAGCTTTCTTT
d_call: -; clone_size: -; cdr3_length: 11; v_call: TRBV14; j_call: TRBJ2-5; cdr3_aa: CASSTYETQYF; cdr3_nt: TGTGCCAGCAGCACATACGAGACCCAGTACTTC
d_call: -; clone_size: many; cdr3_length: 15; v_call: TRBV4-2; j_call: TRBJ1-5; cdr3_aa: CASSQDRMGFQPQHF; cdr3_nt: TGTGCCAGCAGCCAAGATCGTATGGGGTTCCAGCCCCAGCATTTT
d_call: -; clone_size: -; cdr3_length: 17; v_call: TRBV2; j_call: TRBJ2-3; cdr3_aa: CASRKWALDGTTDTQYF; cdr3_nt: TGTGCCAGTAGAAAATGGGCGCTGGATGGAACCACAGATACGCAGTATTTT
d_call: -; clone_size: many; cdr3_length: 13; v_call: TRBV16; j_call: TRBJ1-1; cdr3_aa: CASSPQANTEAFF; cdr3_nt: TGTGCCAGCAGCCCGCAGGCCAACACTGAAGCTTTCTTT
d_call: -; clone_size: few; cdr3_length: 16; v_call: TRBV5-6; j_call: TRBJ2-7; cdr3_aa: CASSSLGVNPTYEQYF; cdr3_nt: TGTGCCAGCAGCTCCCTCGGGGTAAACCCAACCTACGAGCAGTACTTC
d_call: -; clone_size: few; cdr3_length: 11; v_call: TRBV29-1; j_call: TRBJ2-7; cdr3_aa: CSAEDSYEQYF; cdr3_nt: TGCAGCGCCGAAGACAGCTACGAGCAGTACTTC
d_call: -; clone_size: many; cdr3_length: 13; v_call: TRBV29-1; j_call: TRBJ1-1; cdr3_aa: CSVDNRRNTEAFF; cdr3_nt: TGCAGCGTTGACAACAGGAGAAACACTGAAGCTTTCTTT
d_call: TRBD2; clone_size: -; cdr3_length: 19; v_call: TRBV7-9; j_call: TRBJ2-1; cdr3_aa: CASSFSLGIGGSARYEQFF; cdr3_nt: TGTGCCAGCAGCTTCTCCCTGGGTATTGGCGGGAGCGCGCGATATGAGCAGTTCTTC
d_call: TRBD1; clone_size: -; cdr3_length: 16; v_call: TRBV4-3; j_call: TRBJ1-4; cdr3_aa: CASSQEWGTGGEKLFF; cdr3_nt: TGCGCCAGCAGCCAAGAGTGGGGGACAGGAGGAGAAAAACTGTTTTTT
d_call: -; clone_size: few; cdr3_length: 15; v_call: TRBV11-2; j_call: TRBJ2-7; cdr3_aa: CASSLAGRGPYEQYF; cdr3_nt: TGTGCCAGCAGCTTAGCCGGGCGGGGACCCTACGAGCAGTACTTC
d_call: TRBD1; clone_size: -; cdr3_length: 15; v_call: TRBV11-2; j_call: TRBJ2-3; cdr3_aa: CASSLTGGITDTQYF; cdr3_nt: TGTGCCAGCAGCTTAACAGGGGGCATCACAGATACGCAGTATTTT
d_call: -; clone_size: -; cdr3_length: 14; v_call: TRBV7-2; j_call: TRBJ2-7; cdr3_aa: CASSQLASTYEQYF; cdr3_nt: TGTGCCAGCAGCCAGCTAGCGTCCACCTACGAGCAGTACTTC
d_call: -; clone_size: -; cdr3_length: 14; v_call: TRBV9; j_call: TRBJ1-4; cdr3_aa: CASSERKTNEKLFF; cdr3_nt: TGTGCCAGCAGCGAAAGAAAAACTAATGAAAAACTGTTTTTT
d_call: -; clone_size: -; cdr3_length: 14; v_call: TRBV11-1; j_call: TRBJ1-1; cdr3_aa: CASSSRVSNTEAFF; cdr3_nt: TGTGCCAGCAGCTCGCGGGTCTCGAACACTGAAGCTTTCTTT
d_call: -; clone_size: -; cdr3_length: 14; v_call: TRBV4-3; j_call: TRBJ2-7; cdr3_aa: CASSRRPFTYEQYF; cdr3_nt: TGCGCCAGCAGCCGCAGACCGTTTACCTACGAGCAGTACTTC
d_call: TRBD2; clone_size: many; cdr3_length: 14; v_call: TRBV5-1; j_call: TRBJ2-1; cdr3_aa: CASSLALADNEQFF; cdr3_nt: TGCGCCAGCAGCTTGGCTCTAGCGGACAATGAGCAGTTCTTC
d_call: TRBD2; clone_size: few; cdr3_length: 14; v_call: TRBV29-1; j_call: TRBJ2-6; cdr3_aa: CSVGGISGANVLTF; cdr3_nt: TGCAGCGTCGGGGGGATCTCTGGGGCCAACGTCCTGACTTTC
d_call: TRBD1; clone_size: -; cdr3_length: 14; v_call: TRBV6-6; j_call: TRBJ1-1; cdr3_aa: CASSRTGLVTEAFF; cdr3_nt: TGTGCCAGCAGTCGGACAGGGCTCGTCACTGAAGCTTTCTTT
d_call: -; clone_size: -; cdr3_length: 14; v_call: TRBV2; j_call: TRBJ1-4; cdr3_aa: CASSGRPANEKLFF; cdr3_nt: TGTGCCAGCAGTGGGCGGCCCGCTAATGAAAAACTGTTTTTT
d_call: -; clone_size: few; cdr3_length: 14; v_call: TRBV2; j_call: TRBJ2-2; cdr3_aa: CATEEGSGTGELFF; cdr3_nt: TGTGCCACCGAAGAGGGGTCGGGCACCGGGGAGCTGTTTTTT
d_call: -; clone_size: few; cdr3_length: 14; v_call: TRBV5-1; j_call: TRBJ1-4; cdr3_aa: CASSLQGAGEKLFF; cdr3_nt: TGCGCCAGCAGCTTACAGGGCGCTGGTGAAAAACTGTTTTTT
d_call: TRBD1; clone_size: -; cdr3_length: 12; v_call: TRBV30; j_call: TRBJ1-2; cdr3_aa: CALGQGVKGYTF; cdr3_nt: TGTGCCCTCGGACAGGGGGTAAAGGGCTACACCTTC
d_call: TRBD2; clone_size: few; cdr3_length: 15; v_call: TRBV6-5; j_call: TRBJ2-1; cdr3_aa: CASRPSGGIYNEQFF; cdr3_nt: TGTGCCAGCAGACCTAGCGGGGGGATCTACAATGAGCAGTTCTTC
d_call: -; clone_size: -; cdr3_length: 16; v_call: TRBV4-3; j_call: TRBJ2-2; cdr3_aa: CASSRKGRGYTGELFF; cdr3_nt: TGCGCCAGCAGCCGAAAGGGGCGAGGATACACCGGGGAGCTGTTTTTT
d_call: -; clone_size: many; cdr3_length: 11; v_call: TRBV28; j_call: TRBJ1-4; cdr3_aa: CASSETGKRFF; cdr3_nt: TGTGCCAGCAGTGAGACAGGCAAGCGGTTTTTT
d_call: -; clone_size: few; cdr3_length: 16; v_call: TRBV7-3; j_call: TRBJ2-3; cdr3_aa: CASTEVAVGYTDTQYF; cdr3_nt: TGTGCCAGCACCGAGGTAGCGGTAGGGTACACAGATACGCAGTATTTT
d_call: -; clone_size: -; cdr3_length: 13; v_call: TRBV14; j_call: TRBJ1-1; cdr3_aa: CASSLQRNTEAFF; cdr3_nt: TGTGCCAGCAGCCTTCAGCGGAACACTGAAGCTTTCTTT
d_call: TRBD1; clone_size: -; cdr3_length: 17; v_call: TRBV14; j_call: TRBJ2-2; cdr3_aa: CASSQSTGTRDTGELFF; cdr3_nt: TGTGCCAGCAGCCAGTCGACAGGGACCCGAGACACCGGGGAGCTGTTTTTT
d_call: -; clone_size: few; cdr3_length: 12; v_call: TRBV18; j_call: TRBJ2-3; cdr3_aa: CASSLSADTQYF; cdr3_nt: TGTGCCAGCTCACTTTCCGCAGATACGCAGTATTTT
d_call: TRBD1; clone_size: few; cdr3_length: 14; v_call: TRBV7-9; j_call: TRBJ2-5; cdr3_aa: CASRRTGGEETQYF; cdr3_nt: TGTGCCTCCCGCCGGACAGGGGGGGAAGAGACCCAGTACTTC
d_call: TRBD2; clone_size: few; cdr3_length: 16; v_call: TRBV6-1; j_call: TRBJ2-4; cdr3_aa: CASSETSGGLKNIQYF; cdr3_nt: TGTGCCAGCAGTGAGACTAGCGGGGGACTCAAAAACATTCAGTACTTC
d_call: -; clone_size: few; cdr3_length: 13; v_call: TRBV5-1; j_call: TRBJ1-2; cdr3_aa: CASSLAGEGGYTF; cdr3_nt: TGCGCCAGCAGCTTGGCGGGGGAGGGCGGCTACACCTTC
d_call: -; clone_size: few; cdr3_length: 16; v_call: TRBV11-1; j_call: TRBJ2-5; cdr3_aa: CASSPFPRGKQETQYF; cdr3_nt: TGTGCCAGCAGCCCCTTTCCGCGGGGAAAACAAGAGACCCAGTACTTC
d_call: -; clone_size: few; cdr3_length: 13; v_call: TRBV7-9; j_call: TRBJ1-2; cdr3_aa: CASSPAGRDGYTF; cdr3_nt: TGTGCCAGCAGCCCGGCAGGGCGGGATGGCTACACCTTC
d_call: TRBD1; clone_size: many; cdr3_length: 14; v_call: TRBV7-2; j_call: TRBJ1-4; cdr3_aa: CASSLQGAAEKLFF; cdr3_nt: TGTGCCAGCAGCTTACAGGGGGCGGCTGAAAAACTGTTTTTT
d_call: TRBD1; clone_size: few; cdr3_length: 16; v_call: TRBV11-2; j_call: TRBJ2-5; cdr3_aa: CASSLGQGGQYETQYF; cdr3_nt: TGTGCCAGCAGCTTAGGGCAAGGGGGACAGTATGAGACCCAGTACTTC